This TCR beta chain was found in a study of T cell responses to AZD1222 COVID-19 vaccine. Study-wide points: The repertoires were collected only after the peak T cell response.

Note on this clone: Antigen unknown.

The CDR3 spans 15 residues. The V and J ends lost 2 bases and 9 bases respectively, with 15 bases between them. From germline, CDR1 is SGDLS and CDR2 YYNGEE. Repertoires were generated with immunoSEQ multiplex PCR, while TCRdb's copy carries only in-frame clones and drops some. The top ten clones hold 3.1% of a sample with more than 80,000 clones, 92% of them seen once. The starting material was peripheral blood, obtained 28 days after the second AZD1222 dose. The sequence derives from an adult who received the AZD1222 COVID-19 vaccine. The V and J genes are TRBV9 and TRBJ1-6, with a tentative D call TRBD1 (5 bases). The CDR3: CASSVAGAAGSPLHF. CDR3 in DNA: TGTGCCAGCAGCGTTGCCGGGGCTGCGGGTTCACCCCTCCACTTT.